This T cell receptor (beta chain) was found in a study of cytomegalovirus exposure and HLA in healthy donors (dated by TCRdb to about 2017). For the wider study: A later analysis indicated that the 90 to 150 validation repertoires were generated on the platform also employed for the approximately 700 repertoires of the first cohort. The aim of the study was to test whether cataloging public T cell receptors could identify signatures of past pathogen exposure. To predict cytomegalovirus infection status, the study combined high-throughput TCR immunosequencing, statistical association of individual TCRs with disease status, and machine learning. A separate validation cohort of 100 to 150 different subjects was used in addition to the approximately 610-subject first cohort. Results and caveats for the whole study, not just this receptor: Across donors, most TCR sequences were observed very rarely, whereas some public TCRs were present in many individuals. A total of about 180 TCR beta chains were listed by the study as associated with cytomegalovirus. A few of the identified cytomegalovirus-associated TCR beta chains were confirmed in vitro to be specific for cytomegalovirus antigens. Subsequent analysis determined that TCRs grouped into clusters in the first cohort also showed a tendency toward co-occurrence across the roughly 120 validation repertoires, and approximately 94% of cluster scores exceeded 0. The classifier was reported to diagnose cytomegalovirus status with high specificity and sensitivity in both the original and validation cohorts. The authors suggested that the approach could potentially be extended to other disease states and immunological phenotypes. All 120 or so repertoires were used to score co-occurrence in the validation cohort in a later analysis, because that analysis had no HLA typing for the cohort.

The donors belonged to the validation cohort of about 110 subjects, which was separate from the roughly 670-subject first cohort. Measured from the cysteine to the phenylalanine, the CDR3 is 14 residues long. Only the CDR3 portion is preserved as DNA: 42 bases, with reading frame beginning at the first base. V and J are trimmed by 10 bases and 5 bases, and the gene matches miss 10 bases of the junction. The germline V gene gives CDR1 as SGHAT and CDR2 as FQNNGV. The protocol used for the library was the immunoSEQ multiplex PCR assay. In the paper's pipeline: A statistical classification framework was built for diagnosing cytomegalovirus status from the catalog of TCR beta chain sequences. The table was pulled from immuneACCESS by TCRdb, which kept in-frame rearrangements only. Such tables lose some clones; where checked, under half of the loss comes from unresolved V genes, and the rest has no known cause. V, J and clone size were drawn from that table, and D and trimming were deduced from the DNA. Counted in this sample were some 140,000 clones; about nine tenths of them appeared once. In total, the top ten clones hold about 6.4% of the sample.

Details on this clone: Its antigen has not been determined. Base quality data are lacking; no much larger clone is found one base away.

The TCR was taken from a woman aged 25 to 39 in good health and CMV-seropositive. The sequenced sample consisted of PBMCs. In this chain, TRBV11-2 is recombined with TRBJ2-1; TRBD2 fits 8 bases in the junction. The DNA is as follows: TGTGCCACGAAGGTAGCGGGATACCACAATGAGCAGTTCTTC. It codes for CATKVAGYHNEQFF.